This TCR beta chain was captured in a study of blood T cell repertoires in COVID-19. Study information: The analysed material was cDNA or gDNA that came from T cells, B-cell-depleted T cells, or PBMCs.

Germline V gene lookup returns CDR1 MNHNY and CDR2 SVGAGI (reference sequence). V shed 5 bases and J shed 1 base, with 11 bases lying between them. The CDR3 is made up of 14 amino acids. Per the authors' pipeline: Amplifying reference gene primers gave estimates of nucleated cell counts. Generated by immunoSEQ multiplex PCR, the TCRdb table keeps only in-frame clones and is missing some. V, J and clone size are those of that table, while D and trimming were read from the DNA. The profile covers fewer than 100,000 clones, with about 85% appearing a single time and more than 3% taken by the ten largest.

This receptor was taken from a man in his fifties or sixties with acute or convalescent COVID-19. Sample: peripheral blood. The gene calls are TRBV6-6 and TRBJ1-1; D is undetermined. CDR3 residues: CASSPGSKNTEAFF. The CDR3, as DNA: TGTGCCAGCAGTCCCGGGTCAAAGAACACTGAAGCTTTCTTT.